Below, 12 T cell receptor beta chains from the same sample are listed, as sequenced in a study of T cells in Graves' hyperthyroidism and ophthalmopathy. Authors of the study amplified TCR beta CDR3 regions from RNA transcripts. The HTBI set primed first-round TCR CDR3 RT-PCR. MiXCR, applied by TCRdb to the multiplex PCR reads, yields one record per CDR3 protein. The sample shows over 700,000 distinct CDR3 sequences, around a sixth of them seen only once. The sample consisted of blood. Source of these receptors: a woman in her forties or fifties with Graves' hyperthyroidism that later progressed to Graves' ophthalmopathy.

The chain recombines TRBV7-2 with TRBJ2-1; D tentatively fits TRBD1 or TRBD2 (5 bases each). Germline CDR1 is SGHTA and CDR2 is FQGNSA. V lost 5 bases and J 9 bases, leaving 23 bases between the germline ends. CDR3 length equals 16 residues. CDR3 in amino acids: CASSPITGAGISEQFF. CDR3 bases: TGTGCCAGCAGCCCCATCACCGGGGCAGGGATTAGTGAGCAGTTCTTC.

V and J are TRBV14 and TRBJ1-2; TRBD1 matches 10 bases. Germline V gene data show CDR1 as SGHDN and CDR2 as FVKESK. V gave up 2 bases and J gave up 2 bases; unmatched junction bases: 5. The CDR3 covers 16 residues. CDR3 amino acids: CASSQIAGQGNYGYTF. The CDR3 coding sequence is TGTGCCAGCAGCCAAATCGCGGGACAGGGGAACTATGGCTACACCTTC.

Turning to this clonotype: Being one base from a much bigger clone, this may be a read error. This chain joins TRBV3-1 and TRBJ2-1, with 7 bases lining up with TRBD2. The CDR3 loop spans 17 amino acids. V dropped 5 bases and J dropped 3; count of bases not matched to a gene: 13. Germline V gene data show CDR1 as LGHDT and CDR2 as YNNKEL (reference sequence). The chain's CDR3 is CASSSRALGGSYNEQFF. Written as DNA, the CDR3 is TGTGCCAGCAGCTCAAGAGCGTTGGGGGGGAGCTACAATGAGCAGTTCTTC.

In this sample, this clonotype turned up many times. V is TRBV29-1 and J is TRBJ2-1; 10 bases align to TRBD2. Trimming took 4 bases from V and 9 from J; bases not matched to a gene: 15. The CDR3 is 16 amino acids. In germline, CDR1 is SQVTM, CDR2 ANQGSEA. The chain's CDR3 is CSVVLAGGLGVFEQFF. DNA for the CDR3: TGCAGCGTTGTATTAGCGGGGGGACTCGGGGTTTTTGAGCAGTTCTTC.

This chain connects TRBV12-3 or TRBV12-4 to TRBJ1-6; TRBD1 matches at 8 bases. The CDR3 spans 17 residues. The V segment lost 3 bases and the J segment 7 bases; nucleotides outside the gene matches: 11. The CDR3 sequence: CASSFLISRGPNSPLHF. DNA of the CDR3: TGTGCCAGCAGTTTCCTGATCAGCAGGGGGCCCAATTCACCCCTCCACTTT.

This clonotype was recorded at least ten times. The chain links TRBV5-1 to TRBJ1-2; D uncertain. Germline lookup yields CDR1 SGHRS and CDR2 YFSETQ. The germline V and J ends were trimmed by 4 bases and 4 bases, with 17 bases remaining between them. The CDR3 spans 15 residues. The chain's CDR3 is CASSDGNPMAYGYTF. CDR3 in DNA: TGCGCCAGCAGCGACGGAAACCCTATGGCCTATGGCTACACCTTC.

This clonotype was detected only a few times. The chain couples TRBV4-1 to TRBJ2-3, with no clear D. This CDR3 contains 16 residues. Germline CDR1 and CDR2: MGHRA and YSYEKL. V lost 1 base and J 2 bases, leaving 13 bases between the germline ends. The chain's CDR3 is CASSQVLGRLTDTQYF. In DNA form, the CDR3 reads TGCGCCAGCAGCCAAGTTTTAGGTCGCCTCACAGATACGCAGTATTTT.

This clonotype was seen a single time. The chain recombines TRBV7-9 with TRBJ1-5; D not certain. Trimming left V 3 bases short and J 9 bases short, with 18 bases between. Germline V gene sequence: CDR1 SEHNR, CDR2 FQNEAQ (reference sequence). The CDR3 runs to 15 residues. This chain's CDR3 is CASSFTSTDRAPQHF. The DNA of the CDR3 is TGTGCCAGCAGCTTTACCTCGACGGACCGTGCGCCCCAGCATTTT.

Of note for this clonotype: A much larger clone differs by one base, so this may be a read error. V is TRBV12-3 or TRBV12-4 and J is TRBJ1-4; D gene unclear. The CDR3 totals 12 residues. V lost 3 bases and J 10 bases, leaving 9 bases between the germline ends. The CDR3 nucleotides are TGTGCCAGCAGTTTCGGTATGGGAAAACTGTTTTTT. Residues: CASSFGMGKLFF.

The DNA of the CDR3 is TGTGCCAGCCAACCAGGAGGGACAAATTCACCCCTCCACTTT. Protein product: CASQPGGTNSPLHF. V usage is TRBV18 and J usage is TRBJ1-6; D possibly corresponds to TRBD1 (6 bases). There are 14 residues in the CDR3. The germline V and J ends were trimmed by 8 bases and 7 bases, with 15 bases remaining between them. CDR1 and CDR2 (germline): KGHSH, LQKENI. Full variable domain (rest looked up from reference TRBV18 and TRBJ1-6): NAGVMQNPRHLVRRRGQEARLRCSPMKGHSHVYWYRQLPEEGLKFMVYLQKENIIDESGMPKERFSAEFPKEGPSILRIQQVVRGDSAAYFCASQPGGTNSPLHFGNGTRLTVT.

The table lists this clonotype with a few counts. The gene calls are TRBV5-1 and TRBJ2-5; 9 positions match TRBD2. Per germline, CDR1 SGHRS and CDR2 YFSETQ. The CDR3 loop spans 16 amino acids. Unmatched junction bases numbered 10, after V lost 4 bases and J lost 3 bases. The CDR3 nucleotides read TGCGCCAGCAGCCCGGTATTGGGCGGGGGGGAAGAGACCCAGTACTTC. Translated, it gives CASSPVLGGGEETQYF.

This clonotype was seen more than once but under ten times. V gene TRBV20-1 combines with J gene TRBJ2-3; D not certain. Deletions cut 5 bases from V and 8 bases from J, with 14 bases between. The germline gives CDR1 DFQATT, CDR2 SNEGSKA (reference sequence). This CDR3 has 12 residues. Written as DNA, the CDR3 is TGCAGTGCTTATCCAACTCCGACTACGCAGTATTTT. Encoded protein: CSAYPTPTTQYF.